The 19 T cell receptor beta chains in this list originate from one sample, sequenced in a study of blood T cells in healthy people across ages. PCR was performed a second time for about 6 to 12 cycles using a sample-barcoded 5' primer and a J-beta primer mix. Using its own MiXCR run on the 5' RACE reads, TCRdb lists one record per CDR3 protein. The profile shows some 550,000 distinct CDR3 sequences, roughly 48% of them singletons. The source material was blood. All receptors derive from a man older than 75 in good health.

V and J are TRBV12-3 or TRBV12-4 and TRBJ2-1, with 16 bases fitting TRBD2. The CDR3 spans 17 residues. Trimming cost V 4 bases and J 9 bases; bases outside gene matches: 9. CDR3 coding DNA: TGTGCCAGCAGTTCTGAGGGGACTAGCGGGGGGGCAGGTGAGCAGTTCTTC. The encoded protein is CASSSEGTSGGAGEQFF.

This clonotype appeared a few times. The CDR3 region has the DNA TGTGCCAGCAGCGTAGTACGGGGACCTCTGAACACTGAAGCTTTCTTT. Translated: CASSVVRGPLNTEAFF. V usage is TRBV9 and J usage is TRBJ1-1; D perhaps matches TRBD1 (5 bases). V was trimmed by 0 bases and J by 0 bases, leaving 12 bases between them. The CDR3 has 16 residues. The germline gives CDR1 SGDLS, CDR2 YYNGEE.

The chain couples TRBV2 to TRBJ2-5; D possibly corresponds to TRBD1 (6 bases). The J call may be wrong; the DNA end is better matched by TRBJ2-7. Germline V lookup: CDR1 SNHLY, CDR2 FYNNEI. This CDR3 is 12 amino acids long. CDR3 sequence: CASSPARGEQYF. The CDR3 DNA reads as TGTGCCAGCAGCCCCGCCAGGGGCGAGCAGTACTTC.

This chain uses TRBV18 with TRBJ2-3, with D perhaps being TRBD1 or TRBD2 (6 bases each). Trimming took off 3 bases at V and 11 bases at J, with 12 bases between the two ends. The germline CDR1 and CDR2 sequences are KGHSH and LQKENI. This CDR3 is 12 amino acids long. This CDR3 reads CASSPSGAWQYF. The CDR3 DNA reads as TGTGCCAGCTCACCCTCGGGGGCTTGGCAGTATTTT.

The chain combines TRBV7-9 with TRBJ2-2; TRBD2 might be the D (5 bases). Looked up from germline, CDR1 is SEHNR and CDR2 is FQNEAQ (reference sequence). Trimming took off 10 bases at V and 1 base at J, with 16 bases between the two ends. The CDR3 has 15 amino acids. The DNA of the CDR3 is TGTGCCAACAATGAGAGGGCAGGGAACACCGGGGAGCTGTTTTTT. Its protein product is CANNERAGNTGELFF. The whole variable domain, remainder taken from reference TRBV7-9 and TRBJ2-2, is DTGVSQNPRHKITKRGQNVTFRCDPISEHNRLYWYRQTLGQGPEFLTYFQNEAQLEKSRLLSDRFSAERPKGSFSTLEIQRTEQGDSAMYLCANNERAGNTGELFFGEGSRLTVL.

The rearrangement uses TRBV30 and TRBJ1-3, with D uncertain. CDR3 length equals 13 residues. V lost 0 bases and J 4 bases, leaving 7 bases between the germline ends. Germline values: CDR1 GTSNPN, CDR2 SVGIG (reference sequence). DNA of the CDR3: TGTGCCTGGAGTGTCGGGCCCGGAAACACCATATATTTT. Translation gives CAWSVGPGNTIYF.

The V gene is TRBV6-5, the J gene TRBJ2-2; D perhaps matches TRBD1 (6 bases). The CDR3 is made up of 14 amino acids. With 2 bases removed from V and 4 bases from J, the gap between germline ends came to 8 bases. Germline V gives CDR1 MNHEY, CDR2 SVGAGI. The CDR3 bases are TGTGCCAGCAGTTACCAGACAGGCACCGGGGAGCTGTTTTTT. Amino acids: CASSYQTGTGELFF.

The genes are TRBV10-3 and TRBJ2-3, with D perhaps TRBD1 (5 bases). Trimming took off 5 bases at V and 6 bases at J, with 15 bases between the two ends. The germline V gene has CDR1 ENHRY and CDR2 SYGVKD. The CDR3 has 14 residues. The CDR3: CAISNTPGSDTQYF. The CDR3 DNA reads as TGTGCCATCAGTAACACGCCAGGGTCTGATACGCAGTATTTT.

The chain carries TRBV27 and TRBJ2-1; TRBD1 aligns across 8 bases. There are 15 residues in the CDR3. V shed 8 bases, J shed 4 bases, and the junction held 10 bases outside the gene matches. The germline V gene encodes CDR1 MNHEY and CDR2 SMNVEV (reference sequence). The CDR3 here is CASQEGQGNYNEQFF. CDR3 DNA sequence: TGTGCCAGCCAGGAAGGACAGGGAAATTACAATGAGCAGTTCTTC.

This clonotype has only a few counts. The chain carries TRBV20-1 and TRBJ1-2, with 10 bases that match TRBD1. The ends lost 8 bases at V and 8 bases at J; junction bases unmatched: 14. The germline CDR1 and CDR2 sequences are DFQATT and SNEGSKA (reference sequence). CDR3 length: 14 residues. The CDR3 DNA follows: TGCAGTCCGAGAGCCGGGACAGGGGAAGGAGGCTACACCTTC. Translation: CSPRAGTGEGGYTF.

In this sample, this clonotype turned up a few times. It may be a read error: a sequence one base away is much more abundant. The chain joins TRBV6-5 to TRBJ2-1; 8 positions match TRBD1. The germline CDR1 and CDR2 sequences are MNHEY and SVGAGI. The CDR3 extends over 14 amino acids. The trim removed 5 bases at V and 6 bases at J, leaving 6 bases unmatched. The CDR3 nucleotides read TGTGCCAGCAGTGACGCGGGACAGGCCAATGAGCAGTTCTTC. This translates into CASSDAGQANEQFF.

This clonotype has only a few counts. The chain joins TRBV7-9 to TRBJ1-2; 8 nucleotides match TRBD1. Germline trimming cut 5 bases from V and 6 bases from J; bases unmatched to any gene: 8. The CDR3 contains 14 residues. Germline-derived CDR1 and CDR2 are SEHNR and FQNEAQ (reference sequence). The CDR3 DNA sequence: TGTGCCAGCAGCCGCCCACAGGGGGTTGATGGCTACACCTTC. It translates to CASSRPQGVDGYTF.

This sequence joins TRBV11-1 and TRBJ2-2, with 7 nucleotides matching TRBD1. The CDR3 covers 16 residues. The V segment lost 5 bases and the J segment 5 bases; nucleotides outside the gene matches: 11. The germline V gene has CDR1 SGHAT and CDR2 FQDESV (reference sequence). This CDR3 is CASSGRQGSSTGELFF. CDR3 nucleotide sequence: TGTGCCAGCAGCGGGAGACAGGGATCATCGACCGGGGAGCTGTTTTTT.

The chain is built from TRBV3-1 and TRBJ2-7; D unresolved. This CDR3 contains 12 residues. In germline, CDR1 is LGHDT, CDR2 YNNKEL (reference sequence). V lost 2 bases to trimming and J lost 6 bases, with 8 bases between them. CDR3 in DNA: TGTGCCAGCAGCCAATTCCCACTCGAGCAGTACTTC. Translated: CASSQFPLEQYF.

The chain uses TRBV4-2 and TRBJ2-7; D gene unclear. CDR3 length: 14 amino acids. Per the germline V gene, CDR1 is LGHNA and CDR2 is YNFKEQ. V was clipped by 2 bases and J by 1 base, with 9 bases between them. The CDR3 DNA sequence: TGTGCCAGCAGCCAAATCCAAGGGTCCTACGAGCAGTACTTC. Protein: CASSQIQGSYEQYF.

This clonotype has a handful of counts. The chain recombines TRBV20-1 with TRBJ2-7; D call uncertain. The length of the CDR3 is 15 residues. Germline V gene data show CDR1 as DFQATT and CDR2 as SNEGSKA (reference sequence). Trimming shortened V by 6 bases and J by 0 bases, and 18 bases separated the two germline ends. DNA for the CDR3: TGCAGTGCCCCTATACCAGGCCTGAGCTCCTACGAGCAGTACTTC. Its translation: CSAPIPGLSSYEQYF.

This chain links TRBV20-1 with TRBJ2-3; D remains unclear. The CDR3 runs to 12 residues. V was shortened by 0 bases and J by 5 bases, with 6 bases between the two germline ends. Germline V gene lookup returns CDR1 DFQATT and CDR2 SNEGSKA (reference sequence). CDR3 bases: TGCAGTGCTAGAGATGACCAAGATACGCAGTATTTT. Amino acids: CSARDDQDTQYF.

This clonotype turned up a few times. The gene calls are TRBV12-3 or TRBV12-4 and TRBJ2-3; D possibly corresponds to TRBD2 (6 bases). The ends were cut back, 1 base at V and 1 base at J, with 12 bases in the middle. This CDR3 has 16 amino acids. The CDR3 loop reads CASSLGSRRGTDTQYF. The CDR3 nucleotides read TGTGCCAGCAGTTTAGGGAGTCGGAGGGGCACAGATACGCAGTATTTT.

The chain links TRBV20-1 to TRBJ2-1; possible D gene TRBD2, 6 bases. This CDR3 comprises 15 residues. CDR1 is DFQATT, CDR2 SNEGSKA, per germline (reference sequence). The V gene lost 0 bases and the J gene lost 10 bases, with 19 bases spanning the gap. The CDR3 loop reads CSARDWASAAGEQFF. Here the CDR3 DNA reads TGCAGTGCTAGAGATTGGGCTAGCGCCGCGGGAGAGCAGTTCTTC.